The 13 T cell receptor beta chains given below trace back to one sample, sequenced in a study of T cell responses to AZD1222 COVID-19 vaccine. Assay used: immunoSEQ multiplex PCR; TCRdb lists only in-frame clones, some missing. This sample has 130,000 or so clones, with more than 85% found just once. Sequences were derived from peripheral blood, sampled 28 days after the second AZD1222 dose. The receptors were gathered from an adult who received the AZD1222 COVID-19 vaccine.

As DNA, the CDR3 is TGTGCCAGCAGCCAAGAAGGGAACACTGAAGCTTTCTTT. Its translation is CASSQEGNTEAFF. The chain combines TRBV3-1 (or the pseudogene TRBV3-2) with TRBJ1-1; D unclear. Trimming shortened V by 0 bases and J by 1 base, and 3 bases separated the two germline ends. Germline V CDR1 and CDR2: LGHDT, YNNKEL (reference sequence). CDR3 size: 13 residues.

This clone was seen only once. Here the CDR3 DNA reads TGTGCCAGCAGCACGACAGGGGACACTGAAGCTTTCTTT. Its translation is CASSTTGDTEAFF. The V call is TRBV7-8, the J call TRBJ1-1; 8 positions agree with TRBD1. The CDR3 totals 13 residues. The V gene's germline CDR1 is SGHVS and CDR2 FQNEAQ. V trimming: 5 bases; J trimming: 3 bases; junction bases outside the gene matches: 2.

This chain uses TRBV3-1 (or the pseudogene TRBV3-2) with TRBJ1-1; weak D call: TRBD1 (5 bases). The V end lost 2 bases, the J end lost 6 bases, and 10 bases lay between the germline ends. CDR1 and CDR2 from the germline V gene are LGHDT and YNNKEL (reference sequence). This CDR3 has 13 amino acids. The DNA of the CDR3 is TGTGCCAGCAGCCAAATTGGGACTGCTGAAGCTTTCTTT. It encodes CASSQIGTAEAFF.

The chain uses TRBV7-6 and TRBJ2-7; 10 bases match TRBD1. The CDR3 has 14 residues. V was clipped by 5 bases and J by 5 bases; unmatched bases: 6. CDR1 SGHVS and CDR2 FNYEAQ come from the germline V gene. The CDR3 DNA reads as TGTGCCAGCAGCCGCGGGACAGGGGAGGACGAGCAGTACTTC. It translates to CASSRGTGEDEQYF.

This chain uses TRBV11-3 with TRBJ1-1; possibly TRBD1 for D (6 bases). CDR1 and CDR2 (germline): SGHNT, YENEEA. This CDR3 spans 12 amino acids. V lost 2 bases, J lost 7 bases, and 8 bases lay in between. CDR3 region: CASSLSTGEAFF. The CDR3 DNA reads as TGTGCCAGCAGCTTATCGACAGGTGAAGCTTTCTTT.

The V call is TRBV30, the J call TRBJ1-4; no reliable D call. The CDR3 runs to 11 residues. The germline V gene encodes CDR1 GTSNPN and CDR2 SVGIG (reference sequence). V gave up 2 bases and J gave up 7 bases, with 5 bases separating them. CDR3 coding DNA: TGTGCCTGGAGTCTGGGTGAAAAACTGTTTTTT. The encoded protein is CAWSLGEKLFF.

The chain is built from TRBV2 and TRBJ1-2, with 10 nucleotides matching TRBD1. The germline V gene encodes CDR1 SNHLY and CDR2 FYNNEI. The CDR3 consists of 13 residues. The ends lost 6 bases at V and 3 bases at J; junction bases unmatched: 1. The CDR3 DNA reads as TGTGCCAGCAGGGGGACAGGGGACTATGGCTACACCTTC. Translation: CASRGTGDYGYTF.

The chain joins TRBV18 to TRBJ2-7; TRBD2 aligns across 10 bases. The germline gives CDR1 KGHSH, CDR2 LQKENI. The V and J ends lost 4 bases and 2 bases, in that order; junction bases with no gene match: 5. The CDR3 consists of 15 residues. As DNA, the CDR3 is TGTGCCAGCTCACGCCTTACTAGCGGGGCCTACGAGCAGTACTTC. This sequence encodes CASSRLTSGAYEQYF. Together with reference TRBV18 and TRBJ2-7, the CDR3 gives the full variable domain: NAGVMQNPRHLVRRRGQEARLRCSPMKGHSHVYWYRQLPEEGLKFMVYLQKENIIDESGMPKERFSAEFPKEGPSILRIQQVVRGDSAAYFCASSRLTSGAYEQYFGPGTRLTVT.

The CDR3 spells CASSLDLLSYEQYV. The CDR3 DNA is TGTGCCAGCAGCTTAGATCTGCTCTCCTACGAGCAGTACGTC. V usage is TRBV11-3 and J usage is TRBJ2-7; D remains unclear. Trimming took off 0 bases at V and 0 bases at J, with 6 bases between the two ends. CDR3 size: 14 residues. Germline lookup yields CDR1 SGHNT and CDR2 YENEEA.

This clone appeared once. The chain recombines TRBV14 with TRBJ1-2, with 7 bases that match TRBD1. The length of the CDR3 is 17 residues. In germline, CDR1 is SGHDN, CDR2 FVKESK. Trimming at V came to 3 bases and at J to 0 bases, leaving 10 bases not matched to a gene. DNA for the CDR3: TGTGCCAGCAGCCATAGTACAGGGGTCGGACCTAACTATGGCTACACCTTC. Its protein is CASSHSTGVGPNYGYTF. The whole variable domain, remainder taken from reference TRBV14 and TRBJ1-2, is EAGVTQFPSHSVIEKGQTVTLRCDPISGHDNLYWYRRVMGKEIKFLLHFVKESKQDESGMPNNRFLAERTGGTYSTLKVQPAELEDSGVYFCASSHSTGVGPNYGYTFGSGTRLTVV.

This clone was detected only a few times. The chain combines TRBV9 with TRBJ1-5; TRBD1 matches at 7 bases. This CDR3 region has 15 residues. Germline loops: CDR1 SGDLS, CDR2 YYNGEE. V trimming: 4 bases; J trimming: 2 bases; junction bases outside the gene matches: 6. CDR3 DNA: TGTGCCAGCAGCCCCGCCGACAGGGGCAATCAGCCCCAGCATTTT. This gives the protein CASSPADRGNQPQHF.

This chain links TRBV5-1 with TRBJ1-1; 9 positions match TRBD1. The CDR3 has 14 amino acids. Germline V gene lookup returns CDR1 SGHRS and CDR2 YFSETQ. J lost 6 bases, V lost 4 bases, and 7 bases had no gene match. CDR3 sequence reads: CASSKGQGFAEAFF. The DNA for the CDR3 is TGCGCCAGCAGCAAAGGACAGGGGTTCGCTGAAGCTTTCTTT.

This chain uses TRBV5-8 with TRBJ1-6; D perhaps matches TRBD1 (5 bases). V was pared by 4 bases and J by 11 bases, with 13 bases between. The germline V gene encodes CDR1 SGHTS and CDR2 YDEGEE. CDR3 length: 13 amino acids. CDR3 amino acids: CASSRGGFAPLHF. The CDR3 DNA reads as TGTGCCAGCAGCCGGGGGGGTTTTGCACCCCTCCACTTT.